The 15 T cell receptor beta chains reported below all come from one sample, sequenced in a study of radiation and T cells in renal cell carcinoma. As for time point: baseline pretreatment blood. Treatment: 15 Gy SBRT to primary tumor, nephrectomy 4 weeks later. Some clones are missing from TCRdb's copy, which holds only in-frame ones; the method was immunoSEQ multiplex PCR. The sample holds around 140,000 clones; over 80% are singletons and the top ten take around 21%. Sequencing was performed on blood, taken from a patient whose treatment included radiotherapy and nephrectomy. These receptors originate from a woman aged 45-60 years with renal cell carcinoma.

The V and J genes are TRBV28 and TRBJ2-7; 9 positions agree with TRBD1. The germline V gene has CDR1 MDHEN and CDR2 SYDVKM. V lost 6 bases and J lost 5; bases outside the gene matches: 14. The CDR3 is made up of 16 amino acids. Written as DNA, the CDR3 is TGTGCCAGCAGGACCTCCGGGGGACAGGGTGTCAACGAGCAGTACTTC. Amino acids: CASRTSGGQGVNEQYF.

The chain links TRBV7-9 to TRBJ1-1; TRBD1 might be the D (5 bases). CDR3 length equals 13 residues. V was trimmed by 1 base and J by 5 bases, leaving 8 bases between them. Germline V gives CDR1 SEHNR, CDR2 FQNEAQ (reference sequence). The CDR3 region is CASSLDRTTEAFF. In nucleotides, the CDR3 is TGTGCCAGCAGCTTAGATAGGACAACTGAAGCTTTCTTT. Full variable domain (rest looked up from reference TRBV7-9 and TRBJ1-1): DTGVSQNPRHKITKRGQNVTFRCDPISEHNRLYWYRQTLGQGPEFLTYFQNEAQLEKSRLLSDRFSAERPKGSFSTLEIQRTEQGDSAMYLCASSLDRTTEAFFGQGTRLTVV.

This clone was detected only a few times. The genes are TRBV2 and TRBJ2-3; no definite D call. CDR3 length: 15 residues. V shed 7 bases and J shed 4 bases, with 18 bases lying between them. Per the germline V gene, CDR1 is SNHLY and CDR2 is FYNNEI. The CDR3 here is CASTRFSSNADTQYF. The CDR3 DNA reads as TGTGCCAGCACCCGATTTTCTTCAAATGCAGATACGCAGTATTTT.

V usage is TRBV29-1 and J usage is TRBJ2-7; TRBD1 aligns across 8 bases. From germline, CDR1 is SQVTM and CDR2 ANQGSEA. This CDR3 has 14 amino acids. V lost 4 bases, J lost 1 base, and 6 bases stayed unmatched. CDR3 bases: TGCAGCGTTGGCTCCGGGACAGGATCCTACGAGCAGTACTTC. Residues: CSVGSGTGSYEQYF.

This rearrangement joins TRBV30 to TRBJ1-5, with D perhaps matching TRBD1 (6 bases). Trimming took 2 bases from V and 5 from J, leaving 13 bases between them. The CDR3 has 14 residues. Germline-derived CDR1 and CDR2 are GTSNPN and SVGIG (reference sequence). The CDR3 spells CAWSLRTAYQPQHF. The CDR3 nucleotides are TGTGCCTGGAGTCTGAGGACAGCTTATCAGCCCCAGCATTTT.

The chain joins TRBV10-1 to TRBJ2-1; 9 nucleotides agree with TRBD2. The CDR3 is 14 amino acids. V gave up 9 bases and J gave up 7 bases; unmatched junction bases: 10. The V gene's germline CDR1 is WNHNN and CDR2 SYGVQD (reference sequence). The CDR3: CASSSSGESNEQFF. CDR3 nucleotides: TGCGCCAGTTCGTCTAGCGGGGAGAGTAATGAGCAGTTCTTC.

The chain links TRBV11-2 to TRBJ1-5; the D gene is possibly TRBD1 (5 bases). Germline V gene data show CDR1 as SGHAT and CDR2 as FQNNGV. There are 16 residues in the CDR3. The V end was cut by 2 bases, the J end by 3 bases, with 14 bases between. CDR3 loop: CASSLTPGPSNQPQHF. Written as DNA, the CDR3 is TGTGCCAGCAGCTTAACCCCGGGACCCTCCAATCAGCCCCAGCATTTT.

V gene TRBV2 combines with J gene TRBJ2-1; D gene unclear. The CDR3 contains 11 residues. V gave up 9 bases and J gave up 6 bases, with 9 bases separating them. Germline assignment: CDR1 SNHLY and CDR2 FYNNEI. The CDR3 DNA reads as TGTGCCAGATCAGACCTCAATGAGCAGTTCTTC. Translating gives CARSDLNEQFF.

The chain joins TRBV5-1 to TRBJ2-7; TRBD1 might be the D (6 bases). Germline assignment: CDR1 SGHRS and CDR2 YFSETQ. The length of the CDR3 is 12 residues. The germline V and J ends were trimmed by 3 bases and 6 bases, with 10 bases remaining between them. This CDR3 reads CASSSTGLEQYF. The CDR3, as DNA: TGCGCCAGCAGCTCGACAGGCCTCGAGCAGTACTTC.

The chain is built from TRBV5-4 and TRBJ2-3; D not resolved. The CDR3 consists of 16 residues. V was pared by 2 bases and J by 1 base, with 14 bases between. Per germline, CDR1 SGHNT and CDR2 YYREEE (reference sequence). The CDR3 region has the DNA TGTGCCAGCAGCTTTGTTGTCCTTCAGGGCACAGATACGCAGTATTTT. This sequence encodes CASSFVVLQGTDTQYF.

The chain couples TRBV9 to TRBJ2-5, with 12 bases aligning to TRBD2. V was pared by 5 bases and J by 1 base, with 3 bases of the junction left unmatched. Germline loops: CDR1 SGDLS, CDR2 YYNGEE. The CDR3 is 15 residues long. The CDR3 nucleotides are TGTGCCAGCAGTACTAGCGGGAGGACCCAAGAGACCCAGTACTTC. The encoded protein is CASSTSGRTQETQYF.

The CDR3, as DNA: TGTGCCAGCAGCCCCGGGCCGCAGGCGGGTGAAAAACTGTTTTTT. Translating gives CASSPGPQAGEKLFF. The chain employs TRBV7-2 and TRBJ1-4, with no clear D. CDR3 length: 15 amino acids. V was trimmed by 5 bases and J by 7 bases, leaving 17 bases between them. Germline V gives CDR1 SGHTA, CDR2 FQGNSA. Variable domain in full (rest from reference TRBV7-2 and TRBJ1-4): GAGVSQSPSNKVTEKGKDVELRCDPISGHTALYWYRQSLGQGLEFLIYFQGNSAPDKSGLPSDRFSAERTGGSVSTLTIQRTQQEDSAVYLCASSPGPQAGEKLFFGSGTQLSVL.

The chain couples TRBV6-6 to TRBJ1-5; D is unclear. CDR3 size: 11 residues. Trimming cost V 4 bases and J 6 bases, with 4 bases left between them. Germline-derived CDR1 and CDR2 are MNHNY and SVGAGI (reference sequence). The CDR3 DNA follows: TGTGCCAGCAGTTTGGGTCAGCCCCAGCATTTT. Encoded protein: CASSLGQPQHF.

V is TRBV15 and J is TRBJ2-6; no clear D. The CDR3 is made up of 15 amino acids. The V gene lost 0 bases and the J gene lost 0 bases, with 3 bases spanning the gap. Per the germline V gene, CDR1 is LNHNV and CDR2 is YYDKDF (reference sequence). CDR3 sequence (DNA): TGTGCCACCAGCAGAGACCGCTCTGGGGCCAACGTCCTGACTTTC. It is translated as CATSRDRSGANVLTF.

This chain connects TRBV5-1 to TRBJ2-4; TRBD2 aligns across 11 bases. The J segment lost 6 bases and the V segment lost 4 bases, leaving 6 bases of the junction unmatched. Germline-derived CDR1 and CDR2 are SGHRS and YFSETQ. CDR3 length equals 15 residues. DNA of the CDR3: TGCGCCAGCAGCCTTAGCGGGGGGGCAGGAAACATTCAGTACTTC. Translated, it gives CASSLSGGAGNIQYF.